These 9 T cell receptor beta chains share one sample of origin, sequenced in a study of spatial heterogeneity in lung cancer. Time point meaning: blood at routine non-recurrence follow-up after resection. Unsorted samples of tumor, nontumor lung or frozen PBMC had their whole RNA sequenced. Via MiXCR, TCRdb re-called the 5' RACE reads, giving one row per CDR3 protein. This sample has approximately 56,000 distinct CDR3 sequences, with around 7.7% found just once. The specimen was PBMCs, collected at follow-up. Receptors were obtained from a female donor with early-stage non-small cell lung cancer.

The table lists this clonotype with many counts. J is TRBJ1-5 and V is TRBV7-2; 8 bases fit TRBD1. Germline V gene data show CDR1 as SGHTA and CDR2 as FQGNSA. V lost 4 bases and J lost 6; bases outside the gene matches: 2. The CDR3 contains 13 residues. In DNA form, the CDR3 reads TGTGCCAGCAGCTCTGACAGGGGTCAGCCCCAGCATTTT. As protein: CASSSDRGQPQHF.

The gene calls are TRBV28 and TRBJ2-7; no firm D call. This CDR3 contains 12 residues. Germline CDR1 and CDR2: MDHEN and SYDVKM. With 4 bases removed from V and 6 bases from J, the gap between germline ends came to 10 bases. This CDR3 is CASSSLGIEQYF. CDR3 nucleotide sequence: TGTGCCAGCAGTTCCCTGGGAATCGAGCAGTACTTC. The full variable domain, rest sourced from reference TRBV28 and TRBJ2-7, is DVKVTQSSRYLVKRTGEKVFLECVQDMDHENMFWYRQDPGLGLRLIYFSYDVKMKEKGDIPEGYSVSREKKERFSLILESASTNQTSMYLCASSSLGIEQYFGPGTRLTVT.

This clonotype was seen a few times. The chain carries TRBV28 and TRBJ1-5, with a weak D call TRBD1 (5 bases). Germline V lookup: CDR1 MDHEN, CDR2 SYDVKM. This CDR3 spans 15 amino acids. V lost 6 bases and J 6 bases, leaving 18 bases between the germline ends. CDR3 nucleotide sequence: TGTGCCAGCAGAACTATCACAGGTACTTCTCAGCCCCAGCATTTT. Protein product: CASRTITGTSQPQHF.

The chain carries TRBV20-1 and TRBJ2-3; no clear D gene. The CDR3 covers 15 residues. Germline V gene data show CDR1 as DFQATT and CDR2 as SNEGSKA (reference sequence). V was pared by 0 bases and J by 2 bases, with 12 bases between. In DNA, the CDR3 is TGCAGTGCTAGAGATCGGTTATTTGCCACAGATACGCAGTATTTT. Translated, it gives CSARDRLFATDTQYF.

This clonotype turned up a few times. The chain recombines TRBV20-1 with TRBJ1-5; 7 bases fit TRBD1. Trimming cost V 0 bases and J 0 bases; bases outside gene matches: 8. The CDR3 length is 17 residues. From germline, CDR1 is DFQATT and CDR2 SNEGSKA (reference sequence). In DNA form, the CDR3 reads TGCAGTGCTAGAGATCGCCAGGGGGTATATAGCAATCAGCCCCAGCATTTT. Translating gives CSARDRQGVYSNQPQHF.

This clonotype was detected ten times or more. The chain combines TRBV6-5 with TRBJ2-3; D is perhaps TRBD1 or TRBD2 (6 bases each). There are 15 residues in the CDR3. Germline-derived CDR1 and CDR2 are MNHEY and SVGAGI. With 2 bases removed from V and 1 base from J, the gap between germline ends came to 10 bases. The CDR3 loop reads CASSYEGGGTDTQYF. CDR3 coding DNA: TGTGCCAGCAGTTACGAGGGGGGAGGCACAGATACGCAGTATTTT.

This clonotype has a handful of counts. The chain joins TRBV2 to TRBJ2-2, with D perhaps matching TRBD1 or TRBD2 (5 bases each). Germline V gives CDR1 SNHLY, CDR2 FYNNEI. The CDR3 runs to 13 residues. Trimming removed 1 base from V and 5 bases from J, with 5 bases in between. The CDR3 nucleotides read TGTGCCAGCAGTGAAGGGGGGACCGGGGAGCTGTTTTTT. Translating it yields CASSEGGTGELFF.

This clonotype showed up just a few times. J is TRBJ2-1 and V is TRBV18, with 7 bases that match TRBD1. The germline gives CDR1 KGHSH, CDR2 LQKENI. The junction had 4 bases not matched to a gene; V was cut back by 3 bases and J by 5 bases. The CDR3 has 14 amino acids. The CDR3 region is CASSPGTANNEQFF. CDR3 sequence (DNA): TGTGCCAGCTCACCCGGGACAGCGAACAATGAGCAGTTCTTC.

This clonotype showed up many times. This chain connects TRBV7-3 to TRBJ1-1; D perhaps matches TRBD1 (5 bases). Trimming took 0 bases from V and 8 from J, leaving 7 bases between them. Germline V lookup: CDR1 SGHTA, CDR2 FQGTGA. The CDR3 covers 12 residues. Here the CDR3 DNA reads TGTGCCAGCAGCTTAACTGGGGGGGAAGCTTTCTTT. Protein product: CASSLTGGEAFF. Using reference TRBV7-3 and TRBJ1-1 for the parts outside the CDR3, the full variable domain is GAGVSQTPSNKVTEKGKYVELRCDPISGHTALYWYRQSLGQGPEFLIYFQGTGAADDSGLPNDRFFAVRPEGSVSTLKIQRTERGDSAVYLCASSLTGGEAFFGQGTRLTVV.